The 26 T cell receptor beta chains below were found in one sample sequenced in a study of cytomegalovirus exposure and HLA in healthy donors. With 60 Vbeta and 13 Jbeta primers, the PCR was carried out. Using immunoSEQ multiplex PCR, the repertoire was profiled, and TCRdb retains in-frame clones only, with some absent. The data hold some 110,000 clones, with 65% to 75% observed a single time. Sequencing used PBMCs. Source of these receptors: a man aged 25 to 40 in good health and CMV-seropositive.

The chain joins TRBV7-7 to TRBJ1-2, with 11 bases matching TRBD1. This CDR3 has 17 amino acids. V shed 5 bases, J shed 1 base, and the junction held 9 bases outside the gene matches. CDR1 and CDR2 (germline): SSHAT, FNYEAQ (reference sequence). The CDR3 here is CASSHAGQGADNYGYTF. CDR3 sequence (DNA): TGTGCCAGCAGCCACGCTGGACAGGGGGCAGATAACTATGGCTACACCTTC.

This clone was counted a single time. The chain recombines TRBV11-2 with TRBJ2-7; D remains unclear. Germline V gene sequence: CDR1 SGHAT, CDR2 FQNNGV. The V gene lost 4 bases and the J gene lost 5 bases, with 21 bases spanning the gap. The CDR3 is made up of 16 amino acids. The CDR3 DNA is TGTGCCAGCAGCTACGATGACTTACGGAGTGTCCACGAGCAGTACTTC. As protein: CASSYDDLRSVHEQYF.

The chain combines TRBV7-6 with TRBJ1-6; the D gene is possibly TRBD1 (6 bases). Trimming took 3 bases from V and 7 from J, leaving 13 bases between them. CDR3 length: 15 residues. Germline CDR1 and CDR2: SGHVS and FNYEAQ. The CDR3 DNA reads TGTGCCAGCAGCTTGACACAGGGTGGGAATTCACCCCTCCACTTT. This gives the protein CASSLTQGGNSPLHF. The whole variable domain, remainder taken from reference TRBV7-6 and TRBJ1-6, is GAGVSQSPRYKVTKRGQDVALRCDPISGHVSLYWYRQALGQGPEFLTYFNYEAQQDKSGLPNDRFSAERPEGSISTLTIQRTEQRDSAMYRCASSLTQGGNSPLHFGNGTRLTVT.

In its sample, this clone was seen a few times. The chain has TRBV6-1 and TRBJ1-6; D unclear. The germline CDR1 and CDR2 sequences are MNHNS and SASEGT. The CDR3 runs 15 residues. V shed 2 bases and J shed 8 bases, with 13 bases lying between them. DNA for the CDR3: TGTGCCAGCAGTGAAATCTCCCCCGTTTATTCACCCCTCCACTTT. This sequence encodes CASSEISPVYSPLHF.

This clone occurred a few times. The CDR3 region is CASSQAAGSIYEQYF. CDR3 DNA: TGCGCCAGCAGCCAAGCGGCGGGATCCATCTACGAGCAGTACTTC. The rearrangement uses TRBV4-1 and TRBJ2-7; maybe TRBD2 (6 bases). This CDR3 is built from 15 residues. Per the germline V gene, CDR1 is MGHRA and CDR2 is YSYEKL. Trimming took off 1 base at V and 3 bases at J, with 13 bases between the two ends.

Only one count was recorded for this clone. The chain uses TRBV7-6 and TRBJ1-1; 10 nucleotides line up with TRBD1. This CDR3 region has 15 residues. The V gene's germline CDR1 is SGHVS and CDR2 FNYEAQ. V shed 2 bases and J 4 bases; nucleotides not matched to a gene: 4. This CDR3 is CASSLYRDRGTEAFF. The CDR3 bases are TGTGCCAGCAGCTTATACCGGGACAGGGGCACTGAAGCTTTCTTT.

This chain joins TRBV7-2 and TRBJ1-1, with a tentative D call TRBD1 (5 bases). CDR3 length: 13 residues. V lost 5 bases and J lost 1, with 8 bases in between. CDR1 and CDR2 (germline): SGHTA, FQGNSA. In nucleotides, the CDR3 is TGTGCCAGCAGCCCTGGACAGAACACTGAAGCTTTCTTT. Translated, it gives CASSPGQNTEAFF.

This clone was counted once. The CDR3 nucleotides read TGTGCCAGCTCACAAAGCGGGGGGGCCTCCATCGATACGCAGTATTTT. It is translated as CASSQSGGASIDTQYF. J is TRBJ2-3 and V is TRBV18; TRBD2 agrees at 10 bases. V was clipped by 4 bases and J by 6 bases; unmatched bases: 10. The germline CDR1 and CDR2 sequences are KGHSH and LQKENI. The CDR3 has 16 amino acids. Full variable domain (remainder filled in from reference TRBV18 and TRBJ2-3): NAGVMQNPRHLVRRRGQEARLRCSPMKGHSHVYWYRQLPEEGLKFMVYLQKENIIDESGMPKERFSAEFPKEGPSILRIQQVVRGDSAAYFCASSQSGGASIDTQYFGPGTRLTVL.

V and J are TRBV9 and TRBJ1-1, with 8 bases lining up with TRBD1. This CDR3 comprises 14 residues. Germline V gene lookup returns CDR1 SGDLS and CDR2 YYNGEE. Unmatched junction bases numbered 7, after V lost 5 bases and J lost 4 bases. The CDR3 coding sequence is TGTGCCAGCAGTTCTACAGGGGGTAGCACTGAAGCTTTCTTT. This translates into CASSSTGGSTEAFF.

The chain carries TRBV28 and TRBJ2-7; 8 nucleotides match TRBD2. The V segment lost 4 bases and the J segment 5 bases; nucleotides outside the gene matches: 10. This CDR3 spans 15 amino acids. Germline V gene sequence: CDR1 MDHEN, CDR2 SYDVKM. DNA for the CDR3: TGTGCCAGCAGTTCGGGGGGGGGATCTCCGGACGAGCAGTACTTC. It encodes CASSSGGGSPDEQYF.

The count of this clone is one. This chain uses TRBV9 with TRBJ1-4, with D tentatively TRBD1 (6 bases). V was clipped by 4 bases and J by 8 bases, with 15 bases between them. The CDR3 is 14 amino acids. Per the germline V gene, CDR1 is SGDLS and CDR2 is YYNGEE. The CDR3 here is CASSNPGQSEKLFF. Here the CDR3 DNA reads TGTGCCAGCAGCAACCCGGGACAAAGCGAAAAACTGTTTTTT.

The chain couples TRBV6-5 to TRBJ1-2; 8 bases line up with TRBD1. The CDR3 extends over 13 amino acids. With 10 bases clipped from V and 7 bases from J, the junction kept 11 bases outside the gene matches. Germline lookup yields CDR1 MNHEY and CDR2 SVGAGI. The CDR3 sequence: CAIRGTGERGYTF. The DNA of the CDR3 is TGTGCCATCCGAGGGACAGGCGAACGTGGCTACACCTTC.

The gene calls are TRBV28 and TRBJ1-2; TRBD1 matches 9 bases. The CDR3 is 14 amino acids. Germline CDR1 is MDHEN and CDR2 is SYDVKM. The J segment lost 0 bases and the V segment lost 8 bases, leaving 4 bases of the junction unmatched. The CDR3 loop reads CASGTGRPNYGYTF. In nucleotides, the CDR3 is TGTGCCAGCGGGACAGGGAGACCTAACTATGGCTACACCTTC.

The table lists this clone with a few counts. Here the CDR3 DNA reads TGTGCCAGCAGCCAAGAGATTAGCGGGGGGGCGGGGGAGCTGTTTTTT. It specifies CASSQEISGGAGELFF. The J gene is TRBJ2-2, the V gene TRBV4-2; 11 bases are a match to TRBD2. The ends lost 0 bases at V and 8 bases at J; junction bases unmatched: 5. The CDR3 spans 16 residues. Germline V gene data show CDR1 as LGHNA and CDR2 as YNFKEQ.

J is TRBJ1-3 and V is TRBV29-1; 8 bases match TRBD1. CDR3 length: 13 residues. CDR1 is SQVTM, CDR2 ANQGSEA, per germline. V dropped 6 bases and J dropped 4; count of bases not matched to a gene: 5. The DNA for the CDR3 is TGCAGCGTCAGGACAGGGTCCGGAAACACCATATATTTT. The encoded protein is CSVRTGSGNTIYF. Together with reference TRBV29-1 and TRBJ1-3, the CDR3 gives the full variable domain: SAVISQKPSRDICQRGTSLTIQCQVDSQVTMMFWYRQQPGQSLTLIATANQGSEATYESGFVIDKFPISRPNLTFSTLTVSNMSPEDSSIYLCSVRTGSGNTIYFGEGSWLTVV.

The rearrangement uses TRBV19 and TRBJ1-2; possibly TRBD1 for D (5 bases). The germline V and J ends were trimmed by 8 bases and 9 bases, with 31 bases remaining between them. The CDR3 loop spans 17 amino acids. In germline, CDR1 is LNHDA, CDR2 SQIVND (reference sequence). Here the CDR3 reads CASLKSDTPAPIMSYTF. The CDR3 DNA follows: TGTGCCAGTCTAAAGTCGGACACGCCGGCCCCTATTATGAGCTACACCTTC.

The V call is TRBV7-2, the J call TRBJ2-7, with 10 bases lining up with TRBD1. The length of the CDR3 is 14 residues. Germline V CDR1 and CDR2: SGHTA, FQGNSA. With 4 bases clipped from V and 1 base from J, the junction kept 1 base outside the gene matches. CDR3 amino acids: CASSWDRGSYEQYF. The CDR3 bases are TGTGCCAGCAGCTGGGACAGGGGTTCCTACGAGCAGTACTTC.

Written as DNA, the CDR3 is TGTGCCAGTAGTATTAGCCAGCTGAACACTGAAGCTTTCTTT. It codes for CASSISQLNTEAFF. This chain uses TRBV19 with TRBJ1-1; D not certain. CDR1 and CDR2 from the germline V gene are LNHDA and SQIVND (reference sequence). The V end lost 3 bases, the J end lost 0 bases, and 8 bases lay between the germline ends. The CDR3 sequence is 14 residues long.

The V and J genes are TRBV9 and TRBJ2-2, with D perhaps matching TRBD2 (5 bases). V lost 0 bases and J lost 5, with 14 bases in between. This CDR3 has 16 residues. CDR1 and CDR2 (germline): SGDLS, YYNGEE. The chain's CDR3 is CASSVAQGSWTGELFF. CDR3 bases: TGTGCCAGCAGCGTAGCTCAAGGGAGCTGGACCGGGGAGCTGTTTTTT.

In this sample, this clone turned up many times. The chain joins TRBV6-5 to TRBJ1-2; D not resolved. Trimming removed 6 bases at V and 8 bases at J, with 19 bases between. Germline values: CDR1 MNHEY, CDR2 SVGAGI. This CDR3 comprises 14 residues. The CDR3 nucleotides are TGTGCCAGCAGATCAGGTGGGGAGGGAGACGGCTACACCTTC. Protein product: CASRSGGEGDGYTF.

The CDR3 DNA reads TGTGCCACCAGCAGAGGTCGGACTAGCGGGGGGTCCTCCTACAATGAGCAGTTCTTC. Encoded protein: CATSRGRTSGGSSYNEQFF. The chain couples TRBV15 to TRBJ2-1, with 14 bases identical to TRBD2. J was trimmed by 0 bases and V by 1 base; bases with no gene match: 5. Germline lookup yields CDR1 LNHNV and CDR2 YYDKDF (reference sequence). This CDR3 has 19 residues.

The rearrangement uses TRBV7-6 and TRBJ2-1, with a weak D call TRBD1 (6 bases). CDR1 is SGHVS and CDR2 is FNYEAQ in the germline V gene. This CDR3 spans 16 amino acids. The V gene lost 5 bases and the J gene lost 0 bases, with 14 bases spanning the gap. As DNA, the CDR3 is TGTGCCAGCAGCCAACAGGGTTCCCGCTCCTACAATGAGCAGTTCTTC. This encodes CASSQQGSRSYNEQFF.

This chain connects TRBV2 to TRBJ2-2; TRBD1 is a possible D gene (6 bases). V lost 8 bases and J lost 0, with 13 bases in between. The length of the CDR3 is 15 residues. Germline-derived CDR1 and CDR2 are SNHLY and FYNNEI. The CDR3: CASWGPQPNTGELFF. The CDR3 DNA reads as TGTGCCAGCTGGGGGCCCCAGCCGAACACCGGGGAGCTGTTTTTT.

V usage is TRBV2 and J usage is TRBJ2-7; D gene ambiguous. Trimming took off 7 bases at V and 3 bases at J, with 16 bases between the two ends. From germline, CDR1 is SNHLY and CDR2 FYNNEI. CDR3 length: 14 residues. CDR3 DNA: TGTGCCAGCACCGACGGGTACGGAAACTACGAGCAGTACTTC. It specifies CASTDGYGNYEQYF.

The rearrangement links TRBV18 to TRBJ2-7; weak D call: TRBD1 (8 bases). CDR1 is KGHSH, CDR2 LQKENI, per germline. The CDR3 contains 15 residues. The V end was cut by 6 bases, the J end by 1 base, with 16 bases between. The CDR3 loop reads CASSTNRGGSYEQYF. The CDR3 nucleotides read TGTGCCAGCTCGACGAACAGGGGGGGTTCCTACGAGCAGTACTTC.

This chain connects TRBV6-1 to TRBJ2-5; the match to TRBD2 covers 12 bases. The J call may be mistaken, given a closer DNA end match to TRBJ2-7. Germline values: CDR1 MNHNS, CDR2 SASEGT. The CDR3 loop spans 13 amino acids. The CDR3 spells CASRTSGGYEQYF. CDR3 coding DNA: TGTGCCAGCAGGACTAGCGGGGGCTACGAGCAGTACTTC.